Detailed here is one T cell receptor beta chain. The source of the sample is a study of blood T cell repertoires in COVID-19. Looking at the study overall: Samples of COVID-19 (acute and convalescent) were obtained from the United States, Italy and Spain. In each case, the material was cDNA or gDNA derived from T cells, B-cell-depleted T cells, or PBMCs.

Original methodology: Estimates of nucleated cell counts were drawn from the amplification of reference gene primers. Clones were read by immunoSEQ multiplex PCR, and TCRdb kept only the in-frame ones, dropping some. V, J and clone size are taken as reported in that table, and D and trimming were inferred from the DNA itself. The repertoire holds 150,000 to 200,000 clones, with 80% to 90% as singletons. CDR3 length equals 15 residues. Germline CDR1 and CDR2: SGHAT and FQNNGV. The V gene end was trimmed by 4 bases and the J gene end by 5 bases; junction bases not matched to a gene: 7. The receptor's source is a man aged 50 to 60 with active or convalescent COVID-19. The V gene is TRBV11-2, the J gene TRBJ2-7; 11 bases match TRBD2. Sequenced material: peripheral blood. The CDR3 DNA is TGTGCCAGCAGCTACCGTAGCGGGAGGGCCGACGAGCAGTACTTC. It is translated as CASSYRSGRADEQYF.